This is a list of T cell receptor beta chains from one sample in a study of blood T cell repertoires in COVID-19. Here immunoSEQ multiplex PCR was the method, and the copy in TCRdb shows in-frame clones only, minus some. The sample yields 330,000 or so clones, 70% to 90% seen once. The sequencing input was PBMCs or T cells enriched from blood (not recorded which). Every receptor here comes from a man aged 35 to 55 in a cohort exposed to, infected with or recovered from COVID-19 (not recorded which). The CDR3 runs from the conserved cysteine through the conserved F or W. A D gene is named only where the DNA matches it firmly. Not all rows give a size; the values are once, few, many and, for expanded clones, a class.

TRBJ2-5,NA,TRBV18,TRBD2,CASSPRLAGEETQYF,TGTGCCAGCTCACCGAGGCTAGCGGGAGAAGAGACCCAGTACTTC
TRBJ2-2,NA,TRBV21-1,NA,CASSKTNTGELFF,TGTGCCAGCAGCAAAACAAACACCGGGGAGCTGTTTTTT
TRBJ1-2,NA,TRBV11-2,NA,CASRRTTGDGYGYTF,TGTGCCAGCAGAAGGACAACGGGTGATGGCTATGGCTACACCTTC
TRBJ2-2,NA,TRBV7-6,NA,CASSRDLAKVGELFF,TGTGCCAGCAGCAGGGACTTAGCCAAGGTCGGGGAGCTGTTTTTT
TRBJ2-7,NA,TRBV27,TRBD2,CASSPHKGLVEQYF,TGTGCCAGCAGTCCCCATAAGGGACTAGTCGAGCAGTACTTC
TRBJ2-7,NA,TRBV7-9,TRBD2,CASSLSGGRTIRKYF,TGTGCCAGCAGCTTATCAGGCGGGAGGACCATTAGAAAGTACTTC
TRBJ2-3,NA,TRBV13,NA,CASSLGLASGHTQYF,TGTGCCAGCAGCTTAGGCCTAGCGTCCGGGCATACGCAGTATTTT
TRBJ1-6,NA,TRBV3-1/TRBV3-2,TRBD1,CASSQDLPSGTGGISPLHF,TGTGCCAGCAGCCAAGATCTACCTTCCGGGACAGGGGGGATTTCACCCCTCCACTTT
TRBJ1-3,NA,TRBV6-1,NA,CASSEDRFGNTIYF,TGTGCCAGCAGTGAAGACAGGTTCGGAAACACCATATATTTT
TRBJ1-2,once,TRBV25-1,NA,CASSESGNYGYTF,TGTGCCAGCAGTGAATCCGGGAACTATGGCTACACCTTC
TRBJ1-1,NA,TRBV3-1/TRBV3-2,NA,CASSHSHAGARTEAFF,TGTGCCAGCAGCCATTCGCACGCGGGGGCGCGGACTGAAGCTTTCTTT
TRBJ1-1,NA,TRBV24-1,NA,CATSAAGRSEAFF,TGTGCCACCAGTGCGGCAGGGAGGTCTGAAGCTTTCTTT
TRBJ2-7,NA,TRBV6-2/TRBV6-3,TRBD2,CASSYSRLAGNYEQYF,TGTGCCAGCAGTTACTCGCGACTAGCGGGGAACTACGAGCAGTACTTC
TRBJ1-5,NA,TRBV27,TRBD1,CASRLYRGQPQHF,TGTGCCAGCAGACTATACAGGGGCCAGCCCCAGCATTTT
TRBJ2-1,NA,TRBV3-1/TRBV3-2,NA,CASSRGVHERGNNEQFF,TGTGCCAGCAGCCGCGGGGTTCATGAACGGGGTAACAATGAGCAGTTCTTC
TRBJ2-7,NA,TRBV6-5,NA,CASSYSTRLYEQYF,TGTGCCAGCAGTTACTCGACCAGGCTTTACGAGCAGTACTTC
TRBJ1-6,NA,TRBV7-9,TRBD1,CASSLGQLNSPLHF,TGTGCCAGCAGCTTGGGACAGCTAAATTCACCCCTCCACTTT
TRBJ2-1,NA,TRBV15,NA,CATSRDSGNEQFF,TGTGCCACCAGCAGAGATTCGGGCAATGAGCAGTTCTTC
TRBJ1-1,NA,TRBV7-9,NA,CASSLESRVNTEAFF,TGTGCCAGCAGCTTAGAAAGTCGGGTGAACACTGAAGCTTTCTTT
TRBJ2-7,NA,TRBV11-2,NA,CASSLEAGEPYEQYF,TGTGCCAGCAGCTTAGAAGCAGGGGAACCCTACGAGCAGTACTTC
TRBJ2-1,NA,TRBV20-1,TRBD2,CSASRWGLAGGNEQFF,TGCAGTGCTAGTCGGTGGGGACTAGCGGGAGGCAATGAGCAGTTCTTC
TRBJ2-7,NA,TRBV9,TRBD2,CASSVAGTSGAYEQYF,TGTGCCAGCAGCGTAGCTGGGACTAGCGGGGCCTACGAGCAGTACTTC
TRBJ2-7,NA,TRBV6-5,TRBD2,CASGSSGRGYEQYF,TGTGCCAGCGGATCTAGCGGGAGGGGGTACGAGCAGTACTTC
TRBJ2-7,NA,TRBV5-1,NA,CASSLDQGDYEQYF,TGCGCCAGCAGCTTGGACCAAGGGGACTACGAGCAGTACTTC
TRBJ2-3,NA,TRBV7-6,NA,CASSPGQSTDTQYF,TGTGCCAGCAGCCCGGGACAAAGCACAGATACGCAGTATTTT
TRBJ1-2,NA,TRBV11-3,TRBD1,CASRTGGTTMSYTF,TGTGCCAGCAGGACAGGGGGCACCACTATGAGCTACACCTTC
TRBJ1-1,NA,TRBV10-1,TRBD1,CASSPWTGGRTEAFF,TGCGCCAGCAGCCCCTGGACAGGGGGGAGGACTGAAGCTTTCTTT
TRBJ2-3,NA,TRBV28,TRBD1,CASNPTGRTDTQYF,TGTGCCAGCAATCCGACAGGGCGCACAGATACGCAGTATTTT
TRBJ2-5,NA,TRBV5-4,NA,CASSLGQGGETQYF,TGTGCCAGCAGCTTGGGACAGGGAGGCGAGACCCAGTACTTC
TRBJ2-3,NA,TRBV5-6,NA,CASSRLGEYTDTQYF,TGTGCCAGCAGCCGTCTGGGCGAATACACAGATACGCAGTATTTT
TRBJ2-5,NA,TRBV5-4,NA,CASSFTGRETQYF,TGTGCCAGCAGCTTCACGGGAAGAGAGACCCAGTACTTC